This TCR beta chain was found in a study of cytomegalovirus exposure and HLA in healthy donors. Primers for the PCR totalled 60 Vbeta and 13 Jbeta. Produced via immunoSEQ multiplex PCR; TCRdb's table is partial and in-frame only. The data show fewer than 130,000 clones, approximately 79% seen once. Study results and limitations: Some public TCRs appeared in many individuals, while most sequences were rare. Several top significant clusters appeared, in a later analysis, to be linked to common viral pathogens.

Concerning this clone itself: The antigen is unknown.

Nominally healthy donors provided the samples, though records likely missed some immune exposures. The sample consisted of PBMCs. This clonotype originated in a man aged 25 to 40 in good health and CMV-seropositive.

CDR3 region: CASGLGSKGDTEAFF. DNA of the CDR3: TGTGCTAGTGGTTTGGGGAGTAAGGGGGACACTGAAGCTTTCTTT. This chain uses TRBV12-5 with TRBJ1-1, with a weak D call TRBD1 (6 bases). V gave up 1 base and J gave up 3 bases, with 12 bases separating them. CDR1 and CDR2 (germline): LGHNT, FRNRAP. The CDR3 spans 15 residues.